This T cell receptor (beta chain) originates from a study of cytomegalovirus exposure and HLA in healthy donors. Study-level points and caveats: Trimming of TCR beta V- and J-genes showed a link, identified in a later analysis, to a missense DCLRE1C variant. Some V segments, including TRBV6-2 and TRBV6-3, were excluded as indistinguishable. More clonal expansion characterized HLA-associated TCR beta chains than equally common others in a later analysis. Diagnosis of cytomegalovirus status made by the classifier reportedly showed high specificity and sensitivity.

The CDR3 runs 14 residues. V lost 2 bases and J lost 1, with 8 bases in between. The V gene's germline CDR1 is WNHNN and CDR2 SYGVQD (reference sequence). PCR used 60 Vbeta primers and 13 Jbeta primers. The repertoire was sequenced with immunoSEQ multiplex PCR; TCRdb's copy has only in-frame clones and lacks some. This sample yields 75,000 to 95,000 clones, of which about 63% are seen a single time; roughly 6.3% belongs to the top ten. Turning to this clone: The target antigen is unknown.

The clonotype comes from a woman aged 25 to 45 in good health and CMV-seronegative. Sequencing input: PBMCs. The gene calls are TRBV10-1 and TRBJ1-1; perhaps TRBD1 as D (6 bases). The CDR3 coding sequence is TGCGCCAGCAGTGAGGAACAGGGGAACACTGAAGCTTTCTTT. Its translation is CASSEEQGNTEAFF.